This T cell receptor beta chain comes out of a study of neurological immune-mediated disorders. The sample holds many counts of this clonotype. Time point indicated: longitudinal time-point 2. PBMCs numbering 2 million and stored at -80 C yielded the unsorted libraries. The CDR3 sequence is 16 residues long. The germline gives CDR1 SGHDT, CDR2 YYEEEE. With 1 base removed from V and 2 bases from J, the gap between germline ends came to 15 bases. 5'RACE employing 10-nucleotide random UMIs yielded the cDNA. Over 170 million TCR-beta sequences from 15-18 subjects came from every sequencing run. Each CDR3 protein gets one entry after TCRdb re-called the 5' RACE reads with MiXCR. Of fewer than 60,000 distinct CDR3 sequences listed, under 15% were seen once; the top ten hold less than 5.5%.

The source material was PBMCs. This TCR came from a male donor with HTLV-1-associated myelopathy (HAM/TSP). The chain recombines TRBV5-6 with TRBJ1-2, with D unclear. The CDR3: CASSLPQGNSNYGYTF. As DNA, the CDR3 is TGTGCCAGCAGCTTGCCTCAAGGGAATAGCAACTATGGCTACACCTTC.